This entry lists 28 T cell receptor beta chains sequenced from one sample in a study of blood T cell repertoires in COVID-19. Only in-frame clones appear in the TCRdb table, and some are missing; sequencing was by immunoSEQ multiplex PCR. The sample contains 43,000 or so clones, 86% of which appear only once. Material: peripheral blood. These receptors originate from a man in his sixties with active COVID-19.

This clone was seen only a few times. The chain combines TRBV18 with TRBJ1-1; no reliable D call. CDR3 length equals 15 residues. Trimming stripped 1 base from V and 1 base from J, with 10 bases between. The germline gives CDR1 KGHSH, CDR2 LQKENI. The CDR3 loop is CASSPQGGGNTEAFF. DNA for the CDR3: TGTGCCAGCTCACCACAGGGAGGAGGGAACACTGAAGCTTTCTTT.

This clone was detected only once. This rearrangement joins TRBV28 to TRBJ2-3; D not certain. Trimming stripped 5 bases from V and 0 bases from J, with 9 bases between. Germline lookup yields CDR1 MDHEN and CDR2 SYDVKM. The CDR3 is 14 residues long. As DNA, the CDR3 is TGTGCCAGCAGTGCATTCGAGAGCACAGATACGCAGTATTTT. Translated: CASSAFESTDTQYF. The full variable domain, with the rest looked up from reference TRBV28 and TRBJ2-3, is DVKVTQSSRYLVKRTGEKVFLECVQDMDHENMFWYRQDPGLGLRLIYFSYDVKMKEKGDIPEGYSVSREKKERFSLILESASTNQTSMYLCASSAFESTDTQYFGPGTRLTVL.

This clone was detected a few times. The chain employs TRBV12-3 or TRBV12-4 and TRBJ1-2, with TRBD1 identical over 10 bases. The trim removed 7 bases at V and 8 bases at J, leaving 7 bases unmatched. The CDR3 covers 13 residues. The CDR3 loop is CASTRQGASGYTF. The CDR3 nucleotides are TGTGCCAGCACCCGACAGGGGGCAAGCGGCTACACCTTC.

This chain links TRBV9 with TRBJ2-1, with D possibly TRBD1 on 6 matching bases. Germline CDR1 SGDLS, CDR2 YYNGEE. The germline V and J ends were trimmed by 3 bases and 0 bases, with 10 bases remaining between them. The CDR3 consists of 15 residues. CDR3 nucleotide sequence: TGTGCCAGCAGCGATCAGGGGAGCTCCTACAATGAGCAGTTCTTC. This sequence encodes CASSDQGSSYNEQFF. Full variable domain (missing parts from reference TRBV9 and TRBJ2-1): DSGVTQTPKHLITATGQRVTLRCSPRSGDLSVYWYQQSLDQGLQFLIQYYNGEERAKGNILERFSAQQFPDLHSELNLSSLELGDSALYFCASSDQGSSYNEQFFGPGTRLTVL.

This sequence joins TRBV7-9 and TRBJ2-7; possible D gene TRBD1, 6 bases. Trimming stripped 3 bases from V and 0 bases from J, with 18 bases between. This CDR3 comprises 17 residues. Germline V lookup: CDR1 SEHNR, CDR2 FQNEAQ (reference sequence). CDR3 residues: CASSLMSRGLVSYEQYF. In nucleotides, the CDR3 is TGTGCCAGCAGCTTGATGAGCAGGGGCCTAGTCTCCTACGAGCAGTACTTC.

The chain uses TRBV18 and TRBJ2-3; 13 nucleotides agree with TRBD2. The CDR3 contains 20 residues. Unmatched junction bases numbered 10, after V lost 0 bases and J lost 1 base. CDR1 is KGHSH, CDR2 LQKENI, per germline. CDR3 nucleotides: TGTGCCAGCTCACCACCCGGGGTAAGGACTAGCGGGAGTGGCACAGATACGCAGTATTTT. Residues: CASSPPGVRTSGSGTDTQYF.

This clone was seen only a few times. The V gene is TRBV6-5, the J gene TRBJ2-7; D uncertain. Trimming left V 0 bases short and J 0 bases short, with 12 bases between. The CDR3 sequence is 16 residues long. Germline assignment: CDR1 MNHEY and CDR2 SVGAGI. The CDR3 sequence is CASSYSRLRSSYEQYF. CDR3 nucleotides: TGTGCCAGCAGTTACTCTCGTCTGCGGAGCTCCTACGAGCAGTACTTC.

The gene calls are TRBV4-1 and TRBJ2-5, with 7 bases lining up with TRBD2. Germline values: CDR1 MGHRA, CDR2 YSYEKL. V shed 0 bases and J 0 bases; nucleotides not matched to a gene: 4. The CDR3 covers 16 residues. CDR3 residues: CASSQDGGLDQETQYF. The DNA for the CDR3 is TGCGCCAGCAGCCAAGATGGTGGACTAGACCAAGAGACCCAGTACTTC.

By frequency in the sample, this clone is large. The genes are TRBV28 and TRBJ2-7, with 10 bases matching TRBD1. Germline trimming cut 4 bases from V and 4 bases from J; bases unmatched to any gene: 19. The length of the CDR3 is 19 residues. The germline CDR1 and CDR2 sequences are MDHEN and SYDVKM. The CDR3 loop is CASSSSIDRDRGELYEQYF. The CDR3 DNA follows: TGTGCCAGCAGTTCGAGTATAGACCGGGACAGGGGCGAGCTGTACGAGCAGTACTTC.

The chain has TRBV3-1 (or the pseudogene TRBV3-2) and TRBJ2-7; 11 nucleotides line up with TRBD2. Unmatched junction bases numbered 7, after V lost 4 bases and J lost 2 bases. The germline gives CDR1 LGHDT, CDR2 YNNKEL (reference sequence). The CDR3 has 16 residues. The CDR3 nucleotides read TGTGCCAGCAGCCTAAAGACTAGCGGGGTTACCTACGAGCAGTACTTC. This gives the protein CASSLKTSGVTYEQYF.

As DNA, the CDR3 is TGTGCCAGCAGCCTCGGGGGACCCATGAACACTGAAGCTTTCTTT. Translating gives CASSLGGPMNTEAFF. The rearrangement links TRBV7-9 to TRBJ1-1; possible D gene TRBD1, 5 bases. Trimming stripped 5 bases from V and 0 bases from J, with 13 bases between. The CDR3 is made up of 15 amino acids. CDR1 is SEHNR, CDR2 FQNEAQ, per germline (reference sequence).

This chain links TRBV18 with TRBJ2-2; tentatively, D is TRBD2 (6 bases). The CDR3 consists of 15 residues. Germline CDR1 is KGHSH and CDR2 is LQKENI. V shed 0 bases and J shed 6 bases, with 11 bases lying between them. In DNA, the CDR3 is TGTGCCAGCTCACCACCAGGAAGGGAGGCCGGGGAGCTGTTTTTT. This translates into CASSPPGREAGELFF.

J is TRBJ2-3 and V is TRBV9; D is ambiguous. The CDR3 consists of 14 residues. V was pared by 4 bases and J by 6 bases, with 15 bases between. The V gene's germline CDR1 is SGDLS and CDR2 YYNGEE. The CDR3 protein is CASSPIRSLDTQYF. CDR3 nucleotide sequence: TGTGCCAGCAGCCCGATTCGAAGCTTGGATACGCAGTATTTT.

This chain links TRBV7-9 with TRBJ2-1; D possibly corresponds to TRBD1 (6 bases). V dropped 5 bases and J dropped 7 bases, with 18 bases sitting between them. CDR1 is SEHNR and CDR2 is FQNEAQ in the germline V gene (reference sequence). This CDR3 contains 15 residues. The CDR3 here is CASSPHSGGGNEQFF. The CDR3 bases are TGTGCCAGCAGCCCGCATTCTGGGGGCGGGAATGAGCAGTTCTTC. The variable domain in full, completed from reference TRBV7-9 and TRBJ2-1, reads DTGVSQNPRHKITKRGQNVTFRCDPISEHNRLYWYRQTLGQGPEFLTYFQNEAQLEKSRLLSDRFSAERPKGSFSTLEIQRTEQGDSAMYLCASSPHSGGGNEQFFGPGTRLTVL.

The rearrangement links TRBV9 to TRBJ2-7, with 12 bases aligning to TRBD2. The CDR3 is 14 residues long. Trimming took 2 bases from V and 4 from J; bases not matched to a gene: 1. Germline V gene lookup returns CDR1 SGDLS and CDR2 YYNGEE. The DNA of the CDR3 is TGTGCCAGCAGCGTGGGACTAGCGGGTTACGAGCAGTACTTC. As protein: CASSVGLAGYEQYF.

V and J are TRBV11-3 and TRBJ2-7, with D tentatively TRBD2 (5 bases). V gave up 4 bases and J gave up 3 bases, with 13 bases separating them. CDR3 length: 14 amino acids. Germline lookup yields CDR1 SGHNT and CDR2 YENEEA. CDR3 amino acids: CASSSDGESYEQYF. The CDR3 DNA sequence: TGTGCCAGCAGCTCGGACGGGGAAAGCTACGAGCAGTACTTC. The whole variable domain, remainder taken from reference TRBV11-3 and TRBJ2-7, is EAGVVQSPRYKIIEKKQPVAFWCNPISGHNTLYWYLQNLGQGPELLIRYENEEAVDDSQLPKDRFSAERLKGVDSTLKIQPAELGDSAVYLCASSSDGESYEQYFGPGTRLTVT.

V and J are TRBV10-2 and TRBJ1-4, with TRBD1 matching over 9 bases. The ends lost 7 bases at V and 6 bases at J; junction bases unmatched: 15. This CDR3 has 17 amino acids. Germline V CDR1 and CDR2: WSHSY, SAAADI. CDR3 nucleotide sequence: TGCGCCAGCAATCCAGACAGGGGGATTTGGGAGGATGAAAAACTGTTTTTT. Amino acids: CASNPDRGIWEDEKLFF.

This chain connects TRBV2 to TRBJ2-3, with 7 bases fitting TRBD1. After removal of 3 bases from V and 0 bases from J, the junction contained 3 bases not matched to a gene. Per the germline V gene, CDR1 is SNHLY and CDR2 is FYNNEI. The CDR3 runs 15 residues. The CDR3 DNA reads as TGTGCCAGCAGTGATACAGGGGCTAGCACAGATACGCAGTATTTT. This gives the protein CASSDTGASTDTQYF.

The gene calls are TRBV6-2 or TRBV6-3 and TRBJ2-7; D gene uncertain. This CDR3 region has 11 residues. Germline CDR1 reads MNHEY; CDR2 reads SVGEGT. V dropped 2 bases and J dropped 3 bases, with 2 bases sitting between them. CDR3 in amino acids: CASSYRYEQYF. The CDR3 DNA reads TGTGCCAGCAGTTACCGCTACGAGCAGTACTTC.

The V gene is TRBV21-1, the J gene TRBJ1-1. TRBV21-1 counts as a pseudogene. The CDR3 is 17 residues long. The CDR3, as DNA: TGTGCCAGCAGCAGGACCCTTCTCGGGGGGAGAGGGACTGAAGCTTTCTTT. Translated, it gives CASSRTLLGGRGTEAFF.

The CDR3 DNA is TGTGCCAGCAGCCGGACTAGCGGGACACAAGAGACCCAGTACTTC. This encodes CASSRTSGTQETQYF. The chain has TRBV7-9 and TRBJ2-5, with 12 bases lining up with TRBD2. V lost 5 bases to trimming and J lost 2 bases; unmatched junction nucleotides: 3. The CDR3 spans 15 residues. Germline CDR1 SEHNR, CDR2 FQNEAQ (reference sequence).

The chain couples TRBV7-2 to TRBJ2-5; 8 bases are shared with TRBD2. This CDR3 contains 15 residues. CDR1 SGHTA and CDR2 FQGNSA come from the germline V gene. The V gene end was trimmed by 7 bases and the J gene end by 4 bases; junction bases not matched to a gene: 11. This chain's CDR3 is CASTSTGGPVETQYF. Here the CDR3 DNA reads TGTGCCAGCACCTCGACGGGAGGGCCGGTAGAGACCCAGTACTTC.

The rearrangement uses TRBV7-8 and TRBJ2-7; 9 nucleotides agree with TRBD2. V was pared by 3 bases and J by 0 bases, with 6 bases of the junction left unmatched. Germline V CDR1 and CDR2: SGHVS, FQNEAQ. This CDR3 comprises 16 residues. CDR3 protein: CASSFPTSGFSYEQYF. The CDR3 DNA reads as TGTGCCAGCAGCTTCCCCACTAGCGGGTTCTCCTACGAGCAGTACTTC.

The gene calls are TRBV6-4 and TRBJ2-3, with TRBD1 as a possible D gene (6 bases). The CDR3 is made up of 14 amino acids. Trimming removed 5 bases from V and 3 bases from J, with 12 bases in between. The germline V gene encodes CDR1 MRHNA and CDR2 SNTAGT. This chain's CDR3 is CASSPSGTTDTQYF. The DNA of the CDR3 is TGTGCCAGCAGTCCTTCCGGGACAACAGATACGCAGTATTTT.

The J gene is TRBJ1-2, the V gene TRBV24-1; 12 bases match TRBD1. CDR1 is KGHDR, CDR2 SFDVKD, per germline. The CDR3 contains 17 residues. V lost 5 bases and J lost 2; bases outside the gene matches: 8. For the CDR3, the DNA is TGTGCCACCAGTGGGGGGACAGGGGGCCGAACAAACTATGGCTACACCTTC. Protein: CATSGGTGGRTNYGYTF.

The chain uses TRBV7-6 and TRBJ2-3; the match to TRBD1 covers 7 bases. V shed 5 bases, J shed 2 bases, and the junction held 13 bases outside the gene matches. This CDR3 region has 17 residues. From germline, CDR1 is SGHVS and CDR2 FNYEAQ. Written as DNA, the CDR3 is TGTGCCAGCAGCACCAGACAGGGTTCGGGCTACACAGATACGCAGTATTTT. Residues: CASSTRQGSGYTDTQYF.

The chain recombines TRBV18 with TRBJ1-1; D is uncertain. Trimming pared 1 base from V and 1 base from J, leaving 10 bases between. CDR3 length: 15 amino acids. Germline V lookup: CDR1 KGHSH, CDR2 LQKENI. DNA of the CDR3: TGTGCCAGCTCACCACAAAGGGCGGGGAACACTGAAGCTTTCTTT. Translating gives CASSPQRAGNTEAFF. Filled out from reference TRBV18 and TRBJ1-1, the complete variable domain reads NAGVMQNPRHLVRRRGQEARLRCSPMKGHSHVYWYRQLPEEGLKFMVYLQKENIIDESGMPKERFSAEFPKEGPSILRIQQVVRGDSAAYFCASSPQRAGNTEAFFGQGTRLTVV.

This rearrangement joins TRBV12-3 or TRBV12-4 to TRBJ2-7; D is possibly TRBD1 (5 bases). V was shortened by 7 bases and J by 3 bases, with 10 bases between the two germline ends. The CDR3 is made up of 12 amino acids. CDR3: CASTTQGYEQYF. The CDR3 nucleotides are TGTGCCAGCACCACCCAGGGCTACGAGCAGTACTTC.